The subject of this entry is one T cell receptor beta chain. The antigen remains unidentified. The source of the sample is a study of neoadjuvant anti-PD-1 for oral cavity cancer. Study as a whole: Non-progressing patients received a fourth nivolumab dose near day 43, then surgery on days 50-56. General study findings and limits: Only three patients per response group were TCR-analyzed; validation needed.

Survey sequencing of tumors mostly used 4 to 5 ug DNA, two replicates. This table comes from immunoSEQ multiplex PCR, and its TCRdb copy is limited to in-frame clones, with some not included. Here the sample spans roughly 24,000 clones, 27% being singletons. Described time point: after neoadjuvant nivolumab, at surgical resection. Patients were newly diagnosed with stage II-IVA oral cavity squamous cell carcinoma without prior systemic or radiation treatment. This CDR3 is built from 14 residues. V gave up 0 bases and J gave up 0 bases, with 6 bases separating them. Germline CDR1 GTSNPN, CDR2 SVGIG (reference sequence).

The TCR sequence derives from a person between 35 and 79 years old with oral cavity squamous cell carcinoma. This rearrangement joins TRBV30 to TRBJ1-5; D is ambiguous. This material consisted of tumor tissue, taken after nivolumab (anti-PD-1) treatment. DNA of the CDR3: TGTGCCTGGAGTGTATCGATTAGCAATCAGCCCCAGCATTTT. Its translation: CAWSVSISNQPQHF.